This T cell receptor beta chain was profiled in a study of shared clonotypes between healthy human individuals. Study-wide context: The donors, two women and a few men, were aged 18 to 49.

Details on this clone: Its antigen remains unknown.

Whole-study results and caveats: Across a few donors, naive CD4 shared 5% to 5.5%, naive CD8 around 4%, memory CD4 2.3%, memory CD8 about 0.4%. Estimated clonotype richness was generally higher in naive than memory subsets.

The length of the CDR3 is 19 residues. Germline lookup yields CDR1 LGHNA and CDR2 YNFKEQ. The junction had 15 bases not matched to a gene; V was cut back by 1 base and J by 5 bases. Only in-frame clones appear in the TCRdb table, and some are missing; sequencing was by immunoSEQ multiplex PCR. The sample gives 2 million to 2.5 million clones, around 90% of which show up once; around 0.35% is in the top ten. This receptor was obtained from a man between 18 and 35 years old in good health. Some clones in this sample may be carry-over from other donors' samples. The sequenced sample consisted of naive CD4+ T cells from PBMCs. The sample's subset: CD45RA+ positively selected. The chain recombines TRBV4-2 with TRBJ2-5, with 11 bases matching TRBD2. CDR3 in DNA: TGTGCCAGCAGCCAAGGGTCCTTAGCGGGAGGGCCCGGAGGGGAGACCCAGTACTTC. Protein sequence: CASSQGSLAGGPGGETQYF.